This TCR beta chain derives from a study of shared clonotypes between healthy human individuals. The table came from immunoSEQ multiplex PCR; TCRdb's copy has only in-frame clones and leaves some out. Of roughly 76,000 clones detected, 62% appear once; the ten largest clones hold approximately 56%. The sample holds many counts of this clone. The antigen remains undetermined. Healthy adults negative for HIV, lacking recent acute infections or vaccinations, served as donors. Combination of CD45RO+ cells with CCR7-negative CD45RA+ TemRA cells was used for CD8 memory. General study findings and limits: Shared clonotypes: approximately 5% naive CD4, roughly 3.5% naive CD8, about 2.4% memory CD4, roughly 0.4% memory CD8.

The CDR3 extends over 16 amino acids. Trimming took 4 bases from V and 2 from J, leaving 12 bases between them. From germline, CDR1 is LGHNA and CDR2 YSLEER. The rearrangement joins TRBV4-3 to TRBJ2-6; maybe TRBD2 (6 bases). Sequencing was performed on memory CD8+ T cells sorted from blood. Subset described: CD45RO+ cells pooled with CCR7-negative TemRA cells. The sequence was collected from a man aged 25-45 years in good health. The CDR3 DNA reads as TGCGCCAGCAGCCCGACGGGGGTTACTGGGGCCAACGTCCTGACTTTC. Translated, it gives CASSPTGVTGANVLTF.